The next 18 T cell receptor beta chains were all read from a single sample in a study of beta chain bispecific antibodies for T cell cancers. Overall study results and limits: Normal T cells contributed less of the targeted TRBV signal than the leukemia cells did.

A single record per CDR3 protein comes from TCRdb applying MiXCR to the 5' RACE reads. The repertoire includes 20,000 to 25,000 distinct CDR3 sequences, under 3% of them detected once, and roughly 29% sits in the top ten. Expansion lasted 2 to 3 days, with either anti-CD3 antibody OKT3 or CD3/CD28 beads. For these receptors, no antigen is known. What was sequenced was healthy donor T cells cultured with leukemia cells. Receptor source: a human donor in good health. Some clones in this sample may be carry-over from other donors' samples.

This clonotype was detected a few times. The V gene is TRBV5-4, the J gene TRBJ2-6; D not resolved. The V end was cut by 0 bases, the J end by 2 bases, with 6 bases between. The CDR3 has 15 residues. The germline gives CDR1 SGHNT, CDR2 YYREEE (reference sequence). In DNA, the CDR3 is TGTGCCAGCAGCTTGGTGCGTGCTGGGGCCAACGTCCTGACTTTC. As protein: CASSLVRAGANVLTF.

In this sample, this clonotype turned up many times. The genes are TRBV2 and TRBJ2-5, with D perhaps matching TRBD1 (6 bases). V shed 6 bases and J shed 1 base, with 15 bases lying between them. This CDR3 is 15 amino acids long. Germline V lookup: CDR1 SNHLY, CDR2 FYNNEI. The CDR3 here is CASSYWTDSQETQYF. For the CDR3, the DNA is TGTGCCAGCAGCTATTGGACAGACTCCCAAGAGACCCAGTACTTC.

The chain links TRBV5-6 to TRBJ2-1; no firm D call. V was trimmed by 1 base and J by 6 bases, leaving 5 bases between them. The CDR3 contains 12 residues. CDR1 is SGHDT, CDR2 YYEEEE, per germline. CDR3: CASSLLINEQFF. The CDR3 region has the DNA TGTGCCAGCAGCTTGTTGATCAATGAGCAGTTCTTC.

In its sample, this clonotype was seen many times. The V call is TRBV20-1, the J call TRBJ2-5, with 8 bases that match TRBD2. Per the germline V gene, CDR1 is DFQATT and CDR2 is SNEGSKA (reference sequence). The CDR3 length is 13 residues. With V trimmed by 5 bases and J by 5 bases, 7 bases remained unmatched. The CDR3 loop reads CSALGTSGETQYF. CDR3 coding DNA: TGCAGTGCTCTGGGGACTAGTGGGGAGACCCAGTACTTC.

The J gene is TRBJ2-7, the V gene TRBV30; TRBD1 aligns across 10 bases. This CDR3 contains 14 residues. J lost 5 bases, V lost 1 base, and 5 bases had no gene match. Germline CDR1 is GTSNPN and CDR2 is SVGIG (reference sequence). The CDR3 sequence: CAWSEGQGFHEQYF. CDR3 DNA: TGTGCCTGGAGTGAGGGACAGGGGTTCCACGAGCAGTACTTC.

Turning to this clonotype: Its ends do not fully match the called genes, so a read error is possible. The rearrangement uses TRBV10-3 and TRBJ2-7; D is uncertain. This CDR3 is built from 13 residues. Germline V CDR1 and CDR2: ENHRY, SYGVKD. CDR3 DNA sequence: TGTGCCATCAGTGAAGGCCTCTCCGACGAGCAGTACTTC. Protein product: CAISEGLSDEQYF.

This clonotype was observed at least ten times. J is TRBJ1-1 and V is TRBV6-5; D is unclear. CDR1 MNHEY and CDR2 SVGAGI come from the germline V gene. V was trimmed by 7 bases and J by 0 bases, leaving 12 bases between them. The CDR3 extends over 14 amino acids. The CDR3 nucleotides are TGTGCCAGCATCCCGCCGGGGATGAACACTGAAGCTTTCTTT. It yields the protein CASIPPGMNTEAFF.

This clonotype appeared many times. The chain links TRBV19 to TRBJ2-7, with 7 bases that match TRBD2. V lost 6 bases to trimming and J lost 3 bases; unmatched junction nucleotides: 8. The CDR3 is made up of 14 amino acids. The germline V gene has CDR1 LNHDA and CDR2 SQIVND (reference sequence). This CDR3 reads CASSPGGDYYEQYF. The CDR3 region has the DNA TGTGCCAGTAGCCCTGGGGGGGACTACTACGAGCAGTACTTC. The full variable domain, rest sourced from reference TRBV19 and TRBJ2-7, is DGGITQSPKYLFRKEGQNVTLSCEQNLNHDAMYWYRQDPGQGLRLIYYSQIVNDFQKGDIAEGYSVSREKKESFPLTVTSAQKNPTAFYLCASSPGGDYYEQYFGPGTRLTVT.

This clonotype rates as medium-sized. V gene TRBV10-3 combines with J gene TRBJ2-5; 7 bases map to TRBD1. V lost 0 bases to trimming and J lost 3 bases; unmatched junction nucleotides: 4. Germline CDR1 is ENHRY and CDR2 is SYGVKD. The CDR3 extends over 15 amino acids. CDR3 nucleotide sequence: TGTGCCATCAGTGAGTCGGGGACAGAAGAAGAGACCCAGTACTTC. Protein sequence: CAISESGTEEETQYF.

Many counts were recorded for this clonotype. The chain carries TRBV10-3 and TRBJ2-7, with D maybe TRBD2 (6 bases). V lost 7 bases and J lost 0, with 7 bases in between. This CDR3 comprises 12 residues. Germline V gene data show CDR1 as ENHRY and CDR2 as SYGVKD. DNA of the CDR3: TGTGCCATCAAGGGAGGCTCCTACGAGCAGTACTTC. Its protein is CAIKGGSYEQYF.

Many counts were recorded for this clonotype. V is TRBV7-9 and J is TRBJ2-3; D might be TRBD1 or TRBD2, each matching 5 bases. CDR1 and CDR2 from the germline V gene are SEHNR and FQNEAQ (reference sequence). V lost 6 bases to trimming and J lost 3 bases, with 16 bases between them. The CDR3 extends over 15 amino acids. CDR3 sequence (DNA): TGTGCCAGCAGGCCCGGTGGGGGTGTGACAGATACGCAGTATTTT. This sequence encodes CASRPGGGVTDTQYF. The variable domain in full, with the rest retrieved from reference TRBV7-9 and TRBJ2-3, is DTGVSQNPRHKITKRGQNVTFRCDPISEHNRLYWYRQTLGQGPEFLTYFQNEAQLEKSRLLSDRFSAERPKGSFSTLEIQRTEQGDSAMYLCASRPGGGVTDTQYFGPGTRLTVL.

The genes are TRBV7-8 and TRBJ2-2; D perhaps matches TRBD2 (7 bases). The CDR3 length is 17 residues. Deletions cut 3 bases from V and 3 bases from J, with 17 bases between. CDR1 and CDR2 (germline): SGHVS, FQNEAQ. CDR3 protein: CASSFEQGGGHTGELFF. Here the CDR3 DNA reads TGTGCCAGCAGCTTCGAACAGGGAGGGGGTCACACCGGGGAGCTGTTTTTT.

The table lists this clonotype with many counts. The chain is built from TRBV28 and TRBJ2-7, with 8 bases that match TRBD1. Germline values: CDR1 MDHEN, CDR2 SYDVKM. There are 15 residues in the CDR3. Trimming at V came to 5 bases and at J to 1 base, leaving 7 bases not matched to a gene. CDR3: CASSPRQGSSYEQYF. DNA of the CDR3: TGTGCCAGCAGTCCCAGACAGGGGTCTTCCTACGAGCAGTACTTC.

This clonotype was recorded many times. V gene TRBV5-1 combines with J gene TRBJ1-1; D remains unclear. This CDR3 has 15 residues. CDR1 and CDR2 from the germline V gene are SGHRS and YFSETQ. V shed 0 bases and J shed 0 bases, with 9 bases lying between them. This chain's CDR3 is CASSLGANMNTEAFF. CDR3 coding DNA: TGCGCCAGCAGCTTGGGGGCCAACATGAACACTGAAGCTTTCTTT.

This clonotype was recorded at least ten times. The gene calls are TRBV27 and TRBJ1-2; a possible D gene is TRBD1 (6 bases). This CDR3 is 14 amino acids long. Trimming took 5 bases from V and 7 from J, leaving 17 bases between them. From germline, CDR1 is MNHEY and CDR2 SMNVEV (reference sequence). This CDR3 reads CASSPRGTQRGYTF. CDR3 nucleotide sequence: TGTGCCAGCAGTCCCAGGGGTACTCAGCGTGGCTACACCTTC.

This clonotype was counted many times. J is TRBJ1-2 and V is TRBV30, with TRBD1 matching 8 bases. CDR1 is GTSNPN and CDR2 is SVGIG in the germline V gene (reference sequence). The CDR3 runs to 14 residues. The V and J ends lost 1 base and 0 bases, in that order; junction bases with no gene match: 1. The CDR3 DNA reads as TGTGCCTGGAGTGGGACAGGGTCTAACTATGGCTACACCTTC. It encodes CAWSGTGSNYGYTF.

This clonotype was seen many times. The chain uses TRBV2 and TRBJ1-1, with D hard to call. The germline V gene encodes CDR1 SNHLY and CDR2 FYNNEI. This CDR3 spans 15 amino acids. V was shortened by 5 bases and J by 4 bases, with 17 bases between the two germline ends. The CDR3 DNA is TGTGCCAGCAGTCCAGCTCCCCTGAGGGCCACTGAAGCTTTCTTT. As protein: CASSPAPLRATEAFF. Variable domain in full (rest from reference TRBV2 and TRBJ1-1): EPEVTQTPSHQVTQMGQEVILRCVPISNHLYFYWYRQILGQKVEFLVSFYNNEISEKSEIFDDQFSVERPDGSNFTLKIRSTKLEDSAMYFCASSPAPLRATEAFFGQGTRLTVV.

This clonotype has at least ten counts. The CDR3 DNA is TGCGCCAGCAGCCCCAGGGCTCTGTATGGCTACACCTTC. It codes for CASSPRALYGYTF. The chain is built from TRBV5-1 and TRBJ1-2; possible D gene TRBD1, 5 bases. The CDR3 spans 13 residues. From germline, CDR1 is SGHRS and CDR2 YFSETQ. V gave up 4 bases and J gave up 5 bases, with 12 bases separating them. The variable domain in full, completed from reference TRBV5-1 and TRBJ1-2, reads KAGVTQTPRYLIKTRGQQVTLSCSPISGHRSVSWYQQTPGQGLQFLFEYFSETQRNKGNFPGRFSGRQFSNSRSEMNVSTLELGDSALYLCASSPRALYGYTFGSGTRLTVV.